This T cell receptor beta chain was identified in a study of T cells in Graves' hyperthyroidism and ophthalmopathy. This clonotype was found many times. TCR beta CDR3 sequences were amplified from RNA transcripts. First-round RT-PCR targeting the TCR CDR3 was performed with the HTBI primer set. Each CDR3 protein is one row after TCRdb ran MiXCR on the multiplex PCR reads. The top ten hold 25% to 30% of the sample, which has 75,000 to 100,000 distinct CDR3 sequences, roughly 56% seen once. Trimming removed 0 bases from V and 0 bases from J, with 15 bases in between. Germline V gene sequence: CDR1 DFQATT, CDR2 SNEGSKA (reference sequence). CDR3 length: 16 residues.

The sequenced sample consisted of blood. The TCR was taken from a woman in her thirties or forties with Graves' hyperthyroidism. This chain links TRBV20-1 with TRBJ2-7, with D hard to call. The CDR3 region is CSARDPLVPSSYEQYF. In DNA, the CDR3 is TGCAGTGCTAGAGATCCTTTGGTTCCGAGCTCCTACGAGCAGTACTTC.